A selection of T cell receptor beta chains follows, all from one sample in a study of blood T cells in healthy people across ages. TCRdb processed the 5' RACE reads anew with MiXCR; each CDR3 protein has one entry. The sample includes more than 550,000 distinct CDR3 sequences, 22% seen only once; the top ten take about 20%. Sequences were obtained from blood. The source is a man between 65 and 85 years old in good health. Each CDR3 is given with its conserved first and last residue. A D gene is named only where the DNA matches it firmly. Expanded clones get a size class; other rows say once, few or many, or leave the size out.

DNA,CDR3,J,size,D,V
TGCGCCAGCAGTGAGTTTCGACTAGACTTGCAGTATTTT,CASSEFRLDLQYF,TRBJ2-3,NA,NA,TRBV10-1
TGTGCCAGCAGTGAAGCTGGCAGAGGTACGCAGTATTTT,CASSEAGRGTQYF,TRBJ2-3,many,NA,TRBV6-1
TGTGCCAGCAGTTTAGAGGGTATCCTCTTTGGCTACACCTTC,CASSLEGILFGYTF,TRBJ1-2,few,NA,TRBV28
TGCAGTGCTCAATACCGGGACGGGGGTTCCACAGATACGCAGTATTTT,CSAQYRDGGSTDTQYF,TRBJ2-3,NA,NA,TRBV20-1
TGTGCCAGCAGTCTGACGCCCGGGATGTTGGGTGAAAAACTGTTTTTT,CASSLTPGMLGEKLFF,TRBJ1-4,NA,NA,TRBV27
TGTGCCAGCAGCGCCGACGGAAACTATGGCTACACCTTC,CASSADGNYGYTF,TRBJ1-2,once,NA,TRBV7-6
TGTGCAAGTCGCCCCTATCAGGGAGATACGCAGTATTTT,CASRPYQGDTQYF,TRBJ2-3,NA,NA,TRBV12-2
TGTGCCAGCAGCTTAGGACGAACTACTAGCTCCTACGAGCAGTACTTC,CASSLGRTTSSYEQYF,TRBJ2-7,NA,NA,TRBV7-9
TGTGCCAGCAGCTTAACACTGGTCGAAAAACTGTTTTTT,CASSLTLVEKLFF,TRBJ1-4,NA,NA,TRBV7-2
TGCAGCGCTAGAGAGGTTCCACGGGGACCGTATGGCTACACCTTC,CSAREVPRGPYGYTF,TRBJ1-2,few,NA,TRBV20-1
TGTGCCAGCAGTTACTCGATGGGAGGCCGATACAATGAGCAGTTCTTC,CASSYSMGGRYNEQFF,TRBJ2-1,NA,NA,TRBV6-2/TRBV6-3
TGTGCCACCAGTGATTTGGCCGGGACAGGGCCCCATAATTCACCCCTCCACTTT,CATSDLAGTGPHNSPLHF,TRBJ1-6,many,TRBD1,TRBV24-1
TGTGCCAGCAGCTCCCCTGCGGGACATCAAGAGCAGTTCTTC,CASSSPAGHQEQFF,TRBJ2-1,NA,NA,TRBV11-3
TGTGCCAGCCCCCTACCGGGACAGGGAGCCACTGAAGCTTTCTTT,CASPLPGQGATEAFF,TRBJ1-1,NA,TRBD1,TRBV28
TGCAGCGTTGCACGGGGGGCCCGGACAGATACGCAGTATTTT,CSVARGARTDTQYF,TRBJ2-3,NA,NA,TRBV29-1
TGTGCCAGCAGAAACAGGGTACACACTGAAGCTTTCTTT,CASRNRVHTEAFF,TRBJ1-1,NA,NA,TRBV6-5
TGTGCCAGCAGCACGGGCTTCCTAACCGTCTTC,CASSTGFLTVF,TRBJ2-7,NA,NA,TRBV6-2/TRBV6-3
TGCGCCAGCAGCCAAGATGACAGCGGAGGCTATGGCTACACCTTC,CASSQDDSGGYGYTF,TRBJ1-2,NA,NA,TRBV4-1
TGTGCCAGCAGTGAGACCCCTGGGGCCAACGTCCTGACTTTC,CASSETPGANVLTF,TRBJ2-6,NA,NA,TRBV6-4
TGTGCCTGGATGTGGGCAGCGAATGAGCAGTTCTTC,CAWMWAANEQFF,TRBJ2-1,NA,NA,TRBV30
TGTGCCAGCAGCCACAATACTAATGAGCAGTTCTTC,CASSHNTNEQFF,TRBJ2-1,NA,NA,TRBV3-1
TGCGCCAGCAGCCAAGAATTCCAGACGAGTTACGGATACGAGCAGTACTTC,CASSQEFQTSYGYEQYF,TRBJ2-7,NA,NA,TRBV4-1
TGCAGTGCTAGAGATCTGGCGGGCGTACTGAATGAGCAGTTCTTC,CSARDLAGVLNEQFF,TRBJ2-1,few,NA,TRBV20-1
TGTGCCAGTGGTAGAGCCTACGAGCAGTACTTC,CASGRAYEQYF,TRBJ2-7,few,NA,TRBV25-1
TGTGCCAGCAGCTTAGATCCCAGAAATGGCTACACCTTC,CASSLDPRNGYTF,TRBJ1-2,many,NA,TRBV7-8
TGTGCCAGCAGCTCGGGATATGGCACAGATACGCAGTATTTT,CASSSGYGTDTQYF,TRBJ2-3,NA,NA,TRBV5-5
TGTGCCAGCAGCCCACAAACAGGGTATGGTACTGAAGCTTTCTTT,CASSPQTGYGTEAFF,TRBJ1-1,few,NA,TRBV7-9
TGTGCCAGCAGCCTTGGCCCATTGGGGGGAGGGCCGTGGTCGGGTGAGCAGTTCTTC,CASSLGPLGGGPWSGEQFF,TRBJ2-1,NA,TRBD2,TRBV7-3
TGTGCCAGCGAAGGCAGGGGCGACAATCAGCCCCAGCATTTT,CASEGRGDNQPQHF,TRBJ1-5,NA,NA,TRBV6-6
TGTGCCAGCAGCGCGACGGAGCCTGGAAACACCATATATTTT,CASSATEPGNTIYF,TRBJ1-3,few,NA,TRBV9
TGTGCCAGCAGCCAAGTAGGGGGAGCGGGAGAAGACCAAGAGACCCAGTACTTC,CASSQVGGAGEDQETQYF,TRBJ2-5,many,TRBD2,TRBV3-1
TGCGCCAGCAGCTTGGATGGGGTCCCCGGGGAGCTGTTTTTT,CASSLDGVPGELFF,TRBJ2-2,NA,NA,TRBV5-1
TGTGCCAGCAGTCCCTGGGGGGGGAGCGAATCACCCCTCCACTTT,CASSPWGGSESPLHF,TRBJ1-6,NA,NA,TRBV12-3/TRBV12-4